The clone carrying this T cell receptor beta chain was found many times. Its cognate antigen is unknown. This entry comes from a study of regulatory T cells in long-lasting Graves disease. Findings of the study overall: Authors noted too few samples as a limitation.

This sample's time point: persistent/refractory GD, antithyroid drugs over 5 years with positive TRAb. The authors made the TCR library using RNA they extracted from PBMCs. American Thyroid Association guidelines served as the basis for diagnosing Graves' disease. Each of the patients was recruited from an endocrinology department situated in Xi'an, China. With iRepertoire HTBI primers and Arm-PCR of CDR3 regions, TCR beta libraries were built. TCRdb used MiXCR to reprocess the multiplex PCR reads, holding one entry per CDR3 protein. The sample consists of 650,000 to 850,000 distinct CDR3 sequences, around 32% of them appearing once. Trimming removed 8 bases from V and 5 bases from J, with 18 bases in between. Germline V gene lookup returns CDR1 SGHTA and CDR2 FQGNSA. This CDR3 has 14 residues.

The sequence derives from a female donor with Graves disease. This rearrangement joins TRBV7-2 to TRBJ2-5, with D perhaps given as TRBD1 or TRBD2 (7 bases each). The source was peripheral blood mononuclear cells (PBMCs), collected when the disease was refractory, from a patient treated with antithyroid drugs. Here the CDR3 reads CASAPQGGRETQYF. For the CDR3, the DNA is TGTGCCAGCGCCCCCCAGGGGGGGAGGGAGACCCAGTACTTC.